A single sample gave rise to the 2 T cell receptor beta chains below, sequenced in a study of T-cell reconstitution after alpha-beta-depleted transplantation in children. It was with unique molecular identifiers that the TCRbeta library was prepared. In TCRdb, the PCR reads were re-called with MiXCR into one record per CDR3 protein. The sample carries about 97,000 distinct CDR3 sequences, about 5.6% recorded once. The input for sequencing was PBMCs, mostly from graft donor cells, taken 60 days after TCRalphabeta/CD19-depleted stem cell transplant. The receptors were sampled from a female patient aged 2 to 10 who had a stem cell transplant for Fanconi anemia, so the T cells may come from the graft donor.

This clonotype was observed a few times. The J gene is TRBJ1-3, the V gene TRBV12-3 or TRBV12-4, with no clear D. The CDR3 is 13 amino acids. V was pared by 6 bases and J by 8 bases, with 14 bases between. The CDR3 bases are TGTGCCAGCAGCCACGGGCCCGGGCACACCATATATTTT. It encodes CASSHGPGHTIYF.

The V call is TRBV30, the J call TRBJ2-3, with D perhaps being TRBD1 or TRBD2 (5 bases each). The germline V gene has CDR1 GTSNPN and CDR2 SVGIG (reference sequence). Trimming removed 2 bases at V and 4 bases at J, with 7 bases between. The CDR3 loop spans 12 amino acids. CDR3 in amino acids: CAWSLGPDTQYF. In nucleotides, the CDR3 is TGTGCCTGGAGTTTGGGACCAGATACGCAGTATTTT.